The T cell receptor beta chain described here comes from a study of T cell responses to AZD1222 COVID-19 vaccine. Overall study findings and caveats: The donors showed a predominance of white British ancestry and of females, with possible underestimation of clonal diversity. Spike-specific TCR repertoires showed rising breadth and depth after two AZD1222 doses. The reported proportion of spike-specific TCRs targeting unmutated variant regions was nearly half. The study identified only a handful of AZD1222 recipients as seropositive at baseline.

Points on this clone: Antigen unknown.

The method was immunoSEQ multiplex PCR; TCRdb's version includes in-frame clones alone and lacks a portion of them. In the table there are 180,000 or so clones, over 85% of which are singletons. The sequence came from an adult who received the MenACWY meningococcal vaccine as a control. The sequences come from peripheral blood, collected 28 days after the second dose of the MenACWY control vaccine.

The CDR3: CATSETGKNSPLHF. The CDR3 DNA reads TGTGCCACCAGTGAAACCGGGAAGAACTCACCCCTCCACTTT. The chain has TRBV24-1 and TRBJ1-6; D not resolved. Germline CDR1 reads KGHDR; CDR2 reads SFDVKD. The CDR3 is made up of 14 amino acids. V shed 4 bases and J shed 10 bases, with 13 bases lying between them.